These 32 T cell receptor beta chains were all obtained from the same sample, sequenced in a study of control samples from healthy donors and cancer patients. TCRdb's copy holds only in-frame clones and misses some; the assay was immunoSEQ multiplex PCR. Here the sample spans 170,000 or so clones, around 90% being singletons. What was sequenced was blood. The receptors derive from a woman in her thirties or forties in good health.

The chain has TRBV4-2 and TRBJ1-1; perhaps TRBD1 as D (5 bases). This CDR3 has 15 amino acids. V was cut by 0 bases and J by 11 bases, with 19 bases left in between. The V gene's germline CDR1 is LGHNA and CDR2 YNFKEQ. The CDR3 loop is CASSQDRVTARGAFF. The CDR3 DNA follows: TGTGCCAGCAGCCAAGATCGGGTTACAGCCCGGGGCGCTTTCTTT.

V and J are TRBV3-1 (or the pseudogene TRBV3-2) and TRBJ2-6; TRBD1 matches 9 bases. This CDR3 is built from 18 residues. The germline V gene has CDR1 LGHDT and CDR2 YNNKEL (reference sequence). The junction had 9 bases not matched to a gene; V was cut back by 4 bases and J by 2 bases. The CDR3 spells CASSRTGTGRAGANVLTF. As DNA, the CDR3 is TGTGCCAGCAGCCGAACCGGGACAGGGCGGGCTGGGGCCAACGTCCTGACTTTC.

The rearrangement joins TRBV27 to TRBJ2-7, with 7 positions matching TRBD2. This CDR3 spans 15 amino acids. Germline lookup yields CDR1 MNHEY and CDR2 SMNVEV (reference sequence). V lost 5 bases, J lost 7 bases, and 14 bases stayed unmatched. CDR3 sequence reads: CASSPGLGPPTEQYF. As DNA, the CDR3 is TGTGCCAGCAGTCCCGGACTAGGCCCTCCTACGGAGCAGTACTTC.

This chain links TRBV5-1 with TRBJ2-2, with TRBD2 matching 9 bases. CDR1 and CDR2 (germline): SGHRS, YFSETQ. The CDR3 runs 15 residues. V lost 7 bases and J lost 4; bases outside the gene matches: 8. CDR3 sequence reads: CASRSTSGTTGELFF. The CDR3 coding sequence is TGCGCCAGCCGTTCGACTAGCGGCACCACCGGGGAGCTGTTTTTT.

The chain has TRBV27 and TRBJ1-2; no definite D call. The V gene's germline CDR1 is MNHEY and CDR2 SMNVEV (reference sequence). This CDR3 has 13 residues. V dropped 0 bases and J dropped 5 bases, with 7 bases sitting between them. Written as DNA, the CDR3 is TGTGCCAGCAGTTTATCAATGACTTATGGCTACACCTTC. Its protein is CASSLSMTYGYTF.

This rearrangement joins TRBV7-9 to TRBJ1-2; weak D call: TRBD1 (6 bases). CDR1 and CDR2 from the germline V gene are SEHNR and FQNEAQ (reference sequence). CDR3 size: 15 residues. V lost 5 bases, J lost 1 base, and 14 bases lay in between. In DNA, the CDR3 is TGTGCCAGCAGCCCCCCGGGGGCGATTAACTATGGCTACACCTTC. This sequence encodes CASSPPGAINYGYTF. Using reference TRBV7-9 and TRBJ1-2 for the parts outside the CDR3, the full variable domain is DTGVSQNPRHKITKRGQNVTFRCDPISEHNRLYWYRQTLGQGPEFLTYFQNEAQLEKSRLLSDRFSAERPKGSFSTLEIQRTEQGDSAMYLCASSPPGAINYGYTFGSGTRLTVV.

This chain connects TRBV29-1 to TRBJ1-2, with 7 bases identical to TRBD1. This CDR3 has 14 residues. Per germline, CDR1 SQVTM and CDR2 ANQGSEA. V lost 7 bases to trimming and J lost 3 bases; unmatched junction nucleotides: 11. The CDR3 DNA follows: TGCAGCGCCTCGGGACAGCCCGGGGACTATGGCTACACCTTC. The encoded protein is CSASGQPGDYGYTF.

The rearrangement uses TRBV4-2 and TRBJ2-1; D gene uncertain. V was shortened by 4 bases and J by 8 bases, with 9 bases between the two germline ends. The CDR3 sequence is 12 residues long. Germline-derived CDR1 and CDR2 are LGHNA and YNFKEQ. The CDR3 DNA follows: TGTGCCAGCAGCCTCCTAAGGGATGAGCAGTTCTTC. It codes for CASSLLRDEQFF.

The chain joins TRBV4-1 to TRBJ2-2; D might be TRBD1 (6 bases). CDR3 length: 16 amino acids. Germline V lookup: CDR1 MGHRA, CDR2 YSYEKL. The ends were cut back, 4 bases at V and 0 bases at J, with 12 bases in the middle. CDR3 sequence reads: CASSREQGPNTGELFF. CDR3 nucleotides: TGCGCCAGCAGCCGAGAACAGGGTCCGAACACCGGGGAGCTGTTTTTT.

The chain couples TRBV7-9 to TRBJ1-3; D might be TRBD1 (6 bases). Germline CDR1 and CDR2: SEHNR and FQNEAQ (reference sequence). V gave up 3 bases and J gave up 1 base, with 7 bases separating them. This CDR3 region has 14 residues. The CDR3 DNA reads TGTGCCAGCAGCTTCCAGGGGTCTGGAAACACCATATATTTT. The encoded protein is CASSFQGSGNTIYF. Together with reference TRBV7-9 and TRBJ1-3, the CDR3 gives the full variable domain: DTGVSQNPRHKITKRGQNVTFRCDPISEHNRLYWYRQTLGQGPEFLTYFQNEAQLEKSRLLSDRFSAERPKGSFSTLEIQRTEQGDSAMYLCASSFQGSGNTIYFGEGSWLTVV.

CDR3 residues: CASSPKPSGNYGYTF. The CDR3 nucleotides are TGTGCCAGCAGTCCTAAACCGAGCGGGAACTATGGCTACACCTTC. The chain combines TRBV6-5 with TRBJ1-2, with D unclear. This CDR3 comprises 15 residues. Germline-derived CDR1 and CDR2 are MNHEY and SVGAGI. Trimming removed 5 bases from V and 2 bases from J, with 15 bases in between.

CDR3 protein: CATSRDTREKAFF. CDR3 nucleotides: TGTGCCACCAGCAGAGATACAAGGGAGAAAGCTTTCTTT. The chain is built from TRBV15 and TRBJ1-1; D is unclear. V lost 0 bases and J lost 9, with 11 bases in between. CDR3 length: 13 amino acids. Germline CDR1 reads LNHNV; CDR2 reads YYDKDF (reference sequence).

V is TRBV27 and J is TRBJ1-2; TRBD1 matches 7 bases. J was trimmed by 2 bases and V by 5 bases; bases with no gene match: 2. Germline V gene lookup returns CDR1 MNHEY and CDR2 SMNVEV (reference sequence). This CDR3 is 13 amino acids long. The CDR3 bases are TGTGCCAGCAGTCTACAGGGGAACTATGGCTACACCTTC. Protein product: CASSLQGNYGYTF.

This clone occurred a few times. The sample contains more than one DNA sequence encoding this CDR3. CDR3 nucleotides: TGTGCCAGCAGTGACTCCGCAGGGGGGCCCGGGGAGCTGTTTTTT. Translating it yields CASSDSAGGPGELFF. The J gene is TRBJ2-2, the V gene TRBV6-4; D possibly corresponds to TRBD1 (7 bases). This CDR3 has 15 amino acids. Germline V lookup: CDR1 MRHNA, CDR2 SNTAGT. Trimming shortened V by 0 bases and J by 6 bases, and 11 bases separated the two germline ends.

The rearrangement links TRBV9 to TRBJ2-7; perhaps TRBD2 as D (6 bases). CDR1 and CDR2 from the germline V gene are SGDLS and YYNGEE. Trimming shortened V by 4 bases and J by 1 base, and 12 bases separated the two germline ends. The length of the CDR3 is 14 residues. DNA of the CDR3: TGTGCCAGCAGCCCTTCGGGGGTATCCTACGAGCAGTACTTC. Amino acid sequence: CASSPSGVSYEQYF.

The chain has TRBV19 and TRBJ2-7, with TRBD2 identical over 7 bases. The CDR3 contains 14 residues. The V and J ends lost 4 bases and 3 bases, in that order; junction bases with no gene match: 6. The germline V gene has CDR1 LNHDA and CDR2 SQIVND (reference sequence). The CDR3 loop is CASSSRREGYEQYF. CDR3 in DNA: TGTGCCAGTAGTAGCCGGAGGGAGGGCTACGAGCAGTACTTC. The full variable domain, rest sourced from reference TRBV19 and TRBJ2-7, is DGGITQSPKYLFRKEGQNVTLSCEQNLNHDAMYWYRQDPGQGLRLIYYSQIVNDFQKGDIAEGYSVSREKKESFPLTVTSAQKNPTAFYLCASSSRREGYEQYFGPGTRLTVT.

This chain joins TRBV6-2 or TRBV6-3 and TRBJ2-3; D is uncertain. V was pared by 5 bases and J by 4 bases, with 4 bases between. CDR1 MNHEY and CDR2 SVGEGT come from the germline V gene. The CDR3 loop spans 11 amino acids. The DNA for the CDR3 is TGTGCCAGCAGTCAATCAGATACGCAGTATTTT. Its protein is CASSQSDTQYF.

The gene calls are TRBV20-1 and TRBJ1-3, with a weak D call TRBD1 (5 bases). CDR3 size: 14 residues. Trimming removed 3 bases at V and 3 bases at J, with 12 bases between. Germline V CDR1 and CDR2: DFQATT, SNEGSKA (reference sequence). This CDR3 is CSASGDASGNTIYF. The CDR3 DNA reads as TGCAGTGCTAGTGGGGACGCTAGTGGAAACACCATATATTTT.

The DNA for the CDR3 is TGCGCCAGCAGTCACCCGCCGCTTAATTCACCCCTCCACTTT. It yields the protein CASSHPPLNSPLHF. V gene TRBV23-1 combines with J gene TRBJ1-6; D ambiguous. TRBV23-1 is flagged as an ORF with uncertain function. Trimming removed 3 bases from V and 6 bases from J, with 9 bases in between. CDR3 length equals 14 residues.

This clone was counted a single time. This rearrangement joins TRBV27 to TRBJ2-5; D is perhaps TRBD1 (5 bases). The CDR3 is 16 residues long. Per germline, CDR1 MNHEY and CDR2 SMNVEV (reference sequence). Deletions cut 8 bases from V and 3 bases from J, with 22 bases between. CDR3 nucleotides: TGTGCCAGCTCGCGATTGACAAGGGCGACAGAAGAGACCCAGTACTTC. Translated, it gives CASSRLTRATEETQYF.

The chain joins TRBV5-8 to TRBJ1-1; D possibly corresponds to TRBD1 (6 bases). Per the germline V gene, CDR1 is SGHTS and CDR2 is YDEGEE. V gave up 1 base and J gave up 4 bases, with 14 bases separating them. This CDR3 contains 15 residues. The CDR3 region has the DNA TGTGCCAGCAGCTTGAGTAGGGGGTTGAGCACTGAAGCTTTCTTT. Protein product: CASSLSRGLSTEAFF.

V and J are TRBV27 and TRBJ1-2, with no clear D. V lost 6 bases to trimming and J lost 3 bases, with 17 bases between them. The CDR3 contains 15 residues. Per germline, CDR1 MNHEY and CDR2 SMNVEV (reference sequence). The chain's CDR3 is CASSPGVPAYYGYTF. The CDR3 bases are TGTGCCAGCAGCCCCGGGGTCCCGGCGTACTATGGCTACACCTTC.

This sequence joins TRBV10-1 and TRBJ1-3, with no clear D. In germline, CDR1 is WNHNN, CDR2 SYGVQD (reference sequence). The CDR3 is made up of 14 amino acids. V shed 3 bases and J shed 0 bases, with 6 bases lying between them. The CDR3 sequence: CASSDGSSGNTIYF. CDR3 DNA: TGCGCCAGCAGTGACGGTTCCTCTGGAAACACCATATATTTT.

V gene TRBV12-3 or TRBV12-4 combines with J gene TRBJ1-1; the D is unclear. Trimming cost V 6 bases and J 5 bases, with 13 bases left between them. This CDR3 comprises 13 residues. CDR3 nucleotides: TGTGCCAGCAGCCCCGGCGGGTCGACTGAAGCTTTCTTT. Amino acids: CASSPGGSTEAFF.

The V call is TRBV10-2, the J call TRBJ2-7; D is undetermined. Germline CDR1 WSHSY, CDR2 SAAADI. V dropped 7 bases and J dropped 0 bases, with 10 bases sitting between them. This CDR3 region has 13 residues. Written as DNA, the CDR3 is TGCGCCAGCACCCCGGCAATCTCCTACGAGCAGTACTTC. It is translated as CASTPAISYEQYF.

The CDR3 region is CASSPTSGGSGETQYF. The CDR3 DNA follows: TGTGCCAGCTCACCAACTAGCGGGGGGTCGGGAGAGACCCAGTACTTC. The V call is TRBV18, the J call TRBJ2-5; TRBD2 matches at 12 bases. Germline CDR1 and CDR2: KGHSH and LQKENI. CDR3 length equals 16 residues. Losses at the gene ends were 2 bases for V and 4 bases for J; bases not matched to a gene: 5. Full variable domain (outside the CDR3, taken from reference TRBV18 and TRBJ2-5): NAGVMQNPRHLVRRRGQEARLRCSPMKGHSHVYWYRQLPEEGLKFMVYLQKENIIDESGMPKERFSAEFPKEGPSILRIQQVVRGDSAAYFCASSPTSGGSGETQYFGPGTRLLVL.

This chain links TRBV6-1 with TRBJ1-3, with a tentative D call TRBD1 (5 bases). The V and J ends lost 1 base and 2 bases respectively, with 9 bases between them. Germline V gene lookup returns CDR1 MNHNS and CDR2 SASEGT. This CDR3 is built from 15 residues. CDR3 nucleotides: TGTGCCAGCAGTGAAGTAGCAGGGACTGGAAACACCATATATTTT. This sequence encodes CASSEVAGTGNTIYF.

CDR3 sequence reads: CASSGLTVAFSGANVLTF. In DNA, the CDR3 is TGTGCCAGCAGTGGTCTGACAGTAGCCTTTTCTGGGGCCAACGTCCTGACTTTC. The chain is built from TRBV2 and TRBJ2-6, with D possibly being TRBD1 (5 bases). Between the trimmed V and J ends, which lost 4 bases and 1 base, there was a span of 17 bases. CDR3 size: 18 residues. The germline gives CDR1 SNHLY, CDR2 FYNNEI.

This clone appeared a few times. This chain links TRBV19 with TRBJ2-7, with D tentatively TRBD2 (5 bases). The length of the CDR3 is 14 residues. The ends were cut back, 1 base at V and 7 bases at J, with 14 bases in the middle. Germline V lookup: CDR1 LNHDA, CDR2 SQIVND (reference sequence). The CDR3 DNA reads TGTGCCAGTAGTATAGTGCCAGCCTCGGGGGAGCAGTACTTC. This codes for CASSIVPASGEQYF. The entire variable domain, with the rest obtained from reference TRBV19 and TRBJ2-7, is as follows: DGGITQSPKYLFRKEGQNVTLSCEQNLNHDAMYWYRQDPGQGLRLIYYSQIVNDFQKGDIAEGYSVSREKKESFPLTVTSAQKNPTAFYLCASSIVPASGEQYFGPGTRLTVT.

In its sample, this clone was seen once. The CDR3 loop reads CSVKGLNSAEAFF. As DNA, the CDR3 is TGCAGCGTTAAGGGCCTCAACTCCGCTGAAGCTTTCTTT. The rearrangement joins TRBV29-1 to TRBJ1-1; D gene unclear. Per the germline V gene, CDR1 is SQVTM and CDR2 is ANQGSEA. This CDR3 spans 13 amino acids. V lost 5 bases and J lost 6, with 16 bases in between.

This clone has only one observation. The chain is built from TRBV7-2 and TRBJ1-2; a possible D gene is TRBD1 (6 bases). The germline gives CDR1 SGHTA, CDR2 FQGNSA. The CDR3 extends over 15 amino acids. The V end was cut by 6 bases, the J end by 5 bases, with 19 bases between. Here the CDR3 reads CASSIPSGGTYGYTF. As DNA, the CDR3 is TGTGCCAGCAGTATCCCTTCGGGCGGGACATATGGCTACACCTTC.

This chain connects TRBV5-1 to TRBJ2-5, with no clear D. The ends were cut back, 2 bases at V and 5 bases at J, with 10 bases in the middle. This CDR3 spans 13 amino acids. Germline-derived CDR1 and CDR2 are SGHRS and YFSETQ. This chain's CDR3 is CASSFLPGETQYF. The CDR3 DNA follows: TGCGCCAGCAGCTTTCTCCCCGGGGAGACCCAGTACTTC.